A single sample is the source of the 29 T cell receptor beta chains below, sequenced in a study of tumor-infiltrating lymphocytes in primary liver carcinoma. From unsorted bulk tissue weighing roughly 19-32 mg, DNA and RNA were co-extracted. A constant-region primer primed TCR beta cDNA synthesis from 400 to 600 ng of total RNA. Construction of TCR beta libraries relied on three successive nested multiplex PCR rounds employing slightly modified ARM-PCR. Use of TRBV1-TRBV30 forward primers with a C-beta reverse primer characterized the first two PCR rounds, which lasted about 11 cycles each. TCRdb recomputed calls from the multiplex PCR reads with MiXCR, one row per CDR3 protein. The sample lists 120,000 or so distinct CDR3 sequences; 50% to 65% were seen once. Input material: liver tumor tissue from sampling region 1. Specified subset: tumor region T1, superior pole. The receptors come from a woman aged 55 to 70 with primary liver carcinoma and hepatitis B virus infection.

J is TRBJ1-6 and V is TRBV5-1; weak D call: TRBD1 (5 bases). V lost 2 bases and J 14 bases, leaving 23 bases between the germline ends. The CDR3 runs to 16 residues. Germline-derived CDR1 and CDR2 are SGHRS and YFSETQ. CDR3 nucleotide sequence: TGCGCCAGCAGCTTTGGAGGGACTATACAAGGTAAGGCCCTCCACTTT. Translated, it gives CASSFGGTIQGKALHF. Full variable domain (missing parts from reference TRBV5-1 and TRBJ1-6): KAGVTQTPRYLIKTRGQQVTLSCSPISGHRSVSWYQQTPGQGLQFLFEYFSETQRNKGNFPGRFSGRQFSNSRSEMNVSTLELGDSALYLCASSFGGTIQGKALHFGNGTRLTVT.

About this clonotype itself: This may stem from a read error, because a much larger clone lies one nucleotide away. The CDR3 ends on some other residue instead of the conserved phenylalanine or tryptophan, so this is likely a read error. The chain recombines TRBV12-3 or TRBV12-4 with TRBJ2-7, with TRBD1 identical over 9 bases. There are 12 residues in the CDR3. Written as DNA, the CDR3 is TGCGCCCCCGGACAGGGGTTCGGCGAGCAGTACTCC. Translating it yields CAPGQGFGEQYS.

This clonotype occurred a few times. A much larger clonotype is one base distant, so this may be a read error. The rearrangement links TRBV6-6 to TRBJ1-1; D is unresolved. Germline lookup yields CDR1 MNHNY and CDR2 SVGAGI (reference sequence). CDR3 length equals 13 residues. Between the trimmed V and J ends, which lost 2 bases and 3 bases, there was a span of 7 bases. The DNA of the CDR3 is TGTGCCAGCAGTTACCAGGACGACACTGAAGCTTTCTTT. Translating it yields CASSYQDDTEAFF.

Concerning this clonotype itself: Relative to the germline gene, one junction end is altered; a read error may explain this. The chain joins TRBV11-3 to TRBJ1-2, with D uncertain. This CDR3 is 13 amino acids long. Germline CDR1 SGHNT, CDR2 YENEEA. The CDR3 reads CASSEVDSYGYTF. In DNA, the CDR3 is TGTGCAAGCAGTGAGGTGGACTCCTATGGCTACACCTTC.

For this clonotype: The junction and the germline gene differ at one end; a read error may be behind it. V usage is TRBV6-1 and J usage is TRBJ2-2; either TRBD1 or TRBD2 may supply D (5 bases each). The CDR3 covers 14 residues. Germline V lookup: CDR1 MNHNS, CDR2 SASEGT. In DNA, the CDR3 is TGTGCCAGTAGACGGGACCAAAACACCGGGGAGCTCTTTTTT. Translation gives CASRRDQNTGELFF.

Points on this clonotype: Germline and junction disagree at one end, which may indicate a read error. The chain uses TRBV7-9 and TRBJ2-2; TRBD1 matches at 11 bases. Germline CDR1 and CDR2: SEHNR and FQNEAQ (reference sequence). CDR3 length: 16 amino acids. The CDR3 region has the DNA TGTGCCAGCAGCAACCGGGACAGGGGGGTCACCGGGGGGCTGTTTTTT. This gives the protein CASSNRDRGVTGGLFF.

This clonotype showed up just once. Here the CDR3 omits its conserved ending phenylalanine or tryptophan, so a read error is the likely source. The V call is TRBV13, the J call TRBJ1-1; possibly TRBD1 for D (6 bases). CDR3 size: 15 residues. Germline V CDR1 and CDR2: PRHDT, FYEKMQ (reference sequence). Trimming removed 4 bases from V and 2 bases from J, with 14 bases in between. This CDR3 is CASSSEGGLNTEAFS. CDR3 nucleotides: TGTGCCAGCAGCTCCGAGGGGGGGCTAAACACTGAAGCTTTCTCT.

The CDR3 region is CASSPQTGWYYNEQFF. The CDR3 DNA reads as TGCGCCAGCAGCCCACAAACAGGGTGGTACTACAATGAGCAGTTCTTC. The chain carries TRBV4-1 and TRBJ2-1; D possibly corresponds to TRBD1 (6 bases). Germline loops: CDR1 MGHRA, CDR2 YSYEKL. The length of the CDR3 is 16 residues. V lost 4 bases to trimming and J lost 3 bases, with 16 bases between them.

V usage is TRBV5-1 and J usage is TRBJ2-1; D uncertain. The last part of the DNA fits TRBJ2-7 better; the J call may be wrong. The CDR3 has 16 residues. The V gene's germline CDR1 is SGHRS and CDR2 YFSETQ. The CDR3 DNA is TGCGCCAGCAGCTTGCGCAGAGAACTAAAATACAATGAGCAGTACTTC. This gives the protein CASSLRRELKYNEQYF.

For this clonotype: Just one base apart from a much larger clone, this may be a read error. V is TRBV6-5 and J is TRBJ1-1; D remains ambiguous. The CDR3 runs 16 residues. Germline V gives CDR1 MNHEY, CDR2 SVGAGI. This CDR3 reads CANSYSLTRKNTEAFF. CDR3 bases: TGTGCCAACAGTTACTCCCTGACTCGGAAGAACACTGAAGCTTTCTTT.

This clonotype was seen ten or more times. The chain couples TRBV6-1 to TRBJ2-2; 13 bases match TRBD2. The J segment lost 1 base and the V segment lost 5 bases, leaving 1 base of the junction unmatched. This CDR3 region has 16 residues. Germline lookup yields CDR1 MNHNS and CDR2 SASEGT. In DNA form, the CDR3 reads TGTGCCAGCAGTCGGACTAGCGGGAGGAACACCGGGGAGCTGTTTTTT. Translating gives CASSRTSGRNTGELFF.

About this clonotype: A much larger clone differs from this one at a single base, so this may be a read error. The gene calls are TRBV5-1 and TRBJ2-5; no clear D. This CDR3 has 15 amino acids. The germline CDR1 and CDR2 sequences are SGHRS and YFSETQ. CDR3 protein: CASSLTVTLQEAQYF. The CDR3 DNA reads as TGCGCCAGCAGCTTGACAGTTACCCTCCAAGAGGCCCAGTACTTC. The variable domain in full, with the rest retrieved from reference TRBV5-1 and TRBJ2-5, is KAGVTQTPRYLIKTRGQQVTLSCSPISGHRSVSWYQQTPGQGLQFLFEYFSETQRNKGNFPGRFSGRQFSNSRSEMNVSTLELGDSALYLCASSLTVTLQEAQYFGPGTRLLVL.

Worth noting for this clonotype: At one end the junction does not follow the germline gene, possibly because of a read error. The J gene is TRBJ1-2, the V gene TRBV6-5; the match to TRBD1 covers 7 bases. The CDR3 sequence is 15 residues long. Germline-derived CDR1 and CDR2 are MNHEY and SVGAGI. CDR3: CASSYSRGGAVGYTF. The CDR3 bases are TGTGCTAGCAGCTACTCGAGAGGGGGCGCGGTTGGCTACACCTTC.

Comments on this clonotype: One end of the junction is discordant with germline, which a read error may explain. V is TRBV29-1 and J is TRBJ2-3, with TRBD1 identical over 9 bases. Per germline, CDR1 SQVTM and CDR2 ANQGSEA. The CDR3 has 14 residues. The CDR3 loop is CNVLPGQGTDTQYF. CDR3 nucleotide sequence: TGCAACGTCCTACCGGGACAGGGCACAGATACACAGTATTTT.

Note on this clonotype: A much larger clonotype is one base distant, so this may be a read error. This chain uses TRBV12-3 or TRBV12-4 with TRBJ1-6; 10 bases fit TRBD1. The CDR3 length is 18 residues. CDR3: CASSLTRTGGTYNSHLHF. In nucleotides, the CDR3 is TGTGCCAGCAGTCTTACTCGGACAGGGGGGACCTATAATTCACACCTCCACTTT.

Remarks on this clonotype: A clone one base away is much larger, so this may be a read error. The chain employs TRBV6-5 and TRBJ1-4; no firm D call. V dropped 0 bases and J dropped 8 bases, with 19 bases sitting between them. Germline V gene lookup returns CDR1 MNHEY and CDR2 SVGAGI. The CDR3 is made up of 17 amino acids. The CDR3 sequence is CASSYSRAASMREKLFF. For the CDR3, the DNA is TGTGCCAGCAGTTACTCTCGGGCCGCTTCCATGAGAGAAAAACTGTTTTTT.

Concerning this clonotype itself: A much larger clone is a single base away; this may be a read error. In DNA form, the CDR3 reads TGCAGCGTTAAAGAATGGCGCGGGGGCTCTGAAGCTTTCTTT. Residues: CSVKEWRGGSEAFF. The rearrangement links TRBV29-1 to TRBJ1-1; possible D gene TRBD1, 6 bases. Germline CDR1 reads SQVTM; CDR2 reads ANQGSEA. This CDR3 region has 14 residues.

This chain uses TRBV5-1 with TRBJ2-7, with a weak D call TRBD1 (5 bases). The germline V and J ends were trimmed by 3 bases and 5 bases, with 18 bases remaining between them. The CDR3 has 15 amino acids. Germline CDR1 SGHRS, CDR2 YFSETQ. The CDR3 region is CASSSQVPPADEQYF. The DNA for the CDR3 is TGCGCCAGCAGCTCACAGGTCCCACCGGCGGACGAGCAGTACTTC.

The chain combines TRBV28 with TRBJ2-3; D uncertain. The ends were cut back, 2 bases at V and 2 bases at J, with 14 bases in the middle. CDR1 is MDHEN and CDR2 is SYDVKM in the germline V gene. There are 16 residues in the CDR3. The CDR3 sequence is CASSLIVSVTTDTQYF. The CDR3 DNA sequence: TGTGCCAGCAGTTTAATTGTTTCGGTGACCACAGATACGCAGTATTTT.

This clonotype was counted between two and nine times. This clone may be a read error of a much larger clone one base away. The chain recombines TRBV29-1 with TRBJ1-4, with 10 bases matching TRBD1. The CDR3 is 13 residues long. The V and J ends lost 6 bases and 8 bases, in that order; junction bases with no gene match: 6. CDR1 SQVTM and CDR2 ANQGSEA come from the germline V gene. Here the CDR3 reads CSVKTGGGEKLFF. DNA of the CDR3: TGCAGCGTCAAGACAGGGGGCGGAGAAAAACTGTTTTTT.

The CDR3 nucleotides are TGCAGCGTTGTGGGGGGACAGCATCACAATGAGCAGTTCTTC. Translated, it gives CSVVGGQHHNEQFF. The chain couples TRBV29-1 to TRBJ2-1; D is perhaps TRBD1 (7 bases). CDR3 length: 14 amino acids. The V gene lost 4 bases and the J gene lost 5 bases, with 15 bases spanning the gap. Germline V CDR1 and CDR2: SQVTM, ANQGSEA.

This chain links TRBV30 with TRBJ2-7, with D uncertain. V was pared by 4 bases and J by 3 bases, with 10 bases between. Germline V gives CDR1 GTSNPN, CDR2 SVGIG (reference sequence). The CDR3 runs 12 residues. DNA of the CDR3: TGTGCCTGGAAGCACCCCGGCTACGAGCAGTACTTC. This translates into CAWKHPGYEQYF.

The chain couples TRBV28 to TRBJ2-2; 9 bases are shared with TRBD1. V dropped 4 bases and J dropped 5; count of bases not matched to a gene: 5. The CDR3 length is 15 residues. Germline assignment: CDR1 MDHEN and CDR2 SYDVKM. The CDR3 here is CASSSTGGGTGELFF. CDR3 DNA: TGTGCCAGCAGTTCTACAGGGGGCGGGACCGGGGAGCTGTTTTTT.

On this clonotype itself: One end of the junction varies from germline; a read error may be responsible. The CDR3 DNA sequence: TGTACCAGCAGCTTAGCGGGAGCAGATACCCAGTATTTT. Residues: CTSSLAGADTQYF. The chain joins TRBV7-9 to TRBJ2-3, with TRBD2 matching over 9 bases. The CDR3 is made up of 13 amino acids. Germline V lookup: CDR1 SEHNR, CDR2 FQNEAQ (reference sequence).

The CDR3 loop reads CASSLVGLEGYNEQFF. CDR3 nucleotides: TGTGCCAGCAGCTTAGTAGGGCTAGAAGGTTACAATGAGCAGTTCTTC. This chain links TRBV7-3 with TRBJ2-1; D not certain. The V and J ends lost 2 bases and 4 bases respectively, with 15 bases between them. CDR3 length equals 16 residues. Germline CDR1 reads SGHTA; CDR2 reads FQGTGA. Together with reference TRBV7-3 and TRBJ2-1, the CDR3 gives the full variable domain: GAGVSQTPSNKVTEKGKYVELRCDPISGHTALYWYRQSLGQGPEFLIYFQGTGAADDSGLPNDRFFAVRPEGSVSTLKIQRTERGDSAVYLCASSLVGLEGYNEQFFGPGTRLTVL.

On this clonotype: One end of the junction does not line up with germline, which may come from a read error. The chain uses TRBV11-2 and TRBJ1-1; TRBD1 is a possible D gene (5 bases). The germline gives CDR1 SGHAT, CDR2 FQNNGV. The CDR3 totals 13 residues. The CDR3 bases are TGTGCCAGCAGCCTAGGGACGAACACTCAAGCTTTCTTT. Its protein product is CASSLGTNTQAFF.

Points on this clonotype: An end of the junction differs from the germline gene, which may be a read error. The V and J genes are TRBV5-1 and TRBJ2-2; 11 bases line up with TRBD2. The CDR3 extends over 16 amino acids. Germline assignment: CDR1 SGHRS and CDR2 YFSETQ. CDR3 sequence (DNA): TGCGCCTGCAGCTTGGTGTTTGGGACTAGCGGCGGGGAGCTGTTTTTT. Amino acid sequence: CACSLVFGTSGGELFF.

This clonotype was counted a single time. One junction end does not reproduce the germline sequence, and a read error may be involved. CDR3 DNA: TGTGCCGGCAGCTTTCTCTGGCGGGATGGCAATGAGCAGTTCTTC. It codes for CAGSFLWRDGNEQFF. The rearrangement joins TRBV11-2 to TRBJ2-1; a possible D gene is TRBD2 (6 bases). Germline V gives CDR1 SGHAT, CDR2 FQNNGV. The CDR3 has 15 residues.

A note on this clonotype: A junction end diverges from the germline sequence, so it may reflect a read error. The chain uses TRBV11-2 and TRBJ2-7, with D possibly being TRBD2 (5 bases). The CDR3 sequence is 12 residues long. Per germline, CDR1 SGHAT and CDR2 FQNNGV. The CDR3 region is CANSPAGYKQYF. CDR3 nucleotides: TGTGCCAACAGCCCGGCGGGTTACAAGCAGTACTTC.